This TCR beta chain was retrieved from a study of cytotoxic CD8 clonotypes in ibrutinib-treated CLL. Study overall: Response sampling took place at median 12 months of treatment, range 6 to 36. Study-wide results and limits: Sustained-remission and progressing patients' sampling times differed.

This clone was detected only a few times. Its antigen is not known. Method: immunoSEQ multiplex PCR; TCRdb's copy keeps in-frame clones and lacks some. The sample records about 74,000 clones, 80% being singletons. In germline, CDR1 is SGHRS, CDR2 YFSETQ. The CDR3 extends over 16 amino acids. V lost 0 bases and J lost 4, with 16 bases in between. This rearrangement joins TRBV5-1 to TRBJ1-2, with no clear D. The sequencing here drew on PBMCs, taken at disease progression, from a patient treated with ibrutinib. The TCR was taken from a human donor with chronic lymphocytic leukemia. DNA for the CDR3: TGCGCCAGCAGCTTGGAGACCGCGCTTAGTCGCTATGGCTACACCTTC. Protein: CASSLETALSRYGYTF.